The rows below give T cell receptor beta chains drawn from one sample of a study of T cell changes during pregnancy in multiple sclerosis. Profiled with immunoSEQ multiplex PCR; TCRdb holds only in-frame clones, not every one. The sample contains approximately 130,000 clones, about 94% of which appear only once. The specimen comprised peripheral blood, sampled before pregnancy. Receptors were obtained from a female donor with multiple sclerosis, enrolled in a pregnancy study. Each CDR3 is given with its conserved first and last residue. A D gene is named only where the DNA matches it firmly. Clone size is not always given. Where it is, it says once, few, many or a class for expanded clones.

>TRBV27|14|TRBD2|TRBJ2-3|-
TGTGCCAGCAGGACTAGCGGGGGCACAGATACGCAGTATTTT
CASRTSGGTDTQYF
>TRBV5-6|12|-|TRBJ1-2|-
TGTGCCAGCAGCTTGGGAGGGCATGGCTACACCTTC
CASSLGGHGYTF
>TRBV5-1|16|TRBD2|TRBJ2-5|-
TGCGCCAGCAGCTTGGACGAGCGGGGGGGCTCCGAGACCCAGTACTTC
CASSLDERGGSETQYF
>TRBV18|17|TRBD2|TRBJ2-1|-
TGTGCCAGCTCACCTCGAGGTACTAGCGGGGGGCACAATGAGCAGTTCTTC
CASSPRGTSGGHNEQFF
>TRBV10-3|15|-|TRBJ1-6|-
TGTGCCATCAGTGATAGGGGGATTGAGAATTCACCCCTCCACTTT
CAISDRGIENSPLHF
>TRBV5-1|15|-|TRBJ2-6|-
TGCGCCAGCAGCTTGACAGGGACCGGGGCCAACGTCCTGACTTTC
CASSLTGTGANVLTF
>TRBV10-3|12|-|TRBJ1-2|-
TGTGCCATCCGCTCGGACAGTTATGGCTACACCTTC
CAIRSDSYGYTF
>TRBV29-1|11|-|TRBJ2-7|once
TGCAGCGTTTCGGGGACAAACGAGCAGTACTTC
CSVSGTNEQYF
>TRBV7-2|16|-|TRBJ1-3|-
TGTGCCAGCAGCTTCAAACAGGGAGCTGTACAGAACACCATATATTTT
CASSFKQGAVQNTIYF
>TRBV29-1|11|-|TRBJ2-7|-
TGCAGCGTCTTACAGGGACCCGAGCAGTACTTC
CSVLQGPEQYF
>TRBV5-1|15|-|TRBJ1-6|-
TGCGCCAGCAGCTTGACCGGGGATCGGAATTCACCCCTCCACTTT
CASSLTGDRNSPLHF
>TRBV18|16|TRBD2|TRBJ2-7|-
TGTGCCAGCTCACCACGCAGGACTAGGGAGAATTACGAGCAGTACTTC
CASSPRRTRENYEQYF
>TRBV5-6|17|TRBD1|TRBJ1-4|once
TGTGCCAGCAGCTTGGTGGGACAGGGGCGTGCGAGTGAAAAACTGTTTTTT
CASSLVGQGRASEKLFF
>TRBV5-1|15|-|TRBJ2-3|-
TGCGCCAGCAGCTTGGGGGGGGACCGCACAGATACGCAGTATTTT
CASSLGGDRTDTQYF
>TRBV6-5|13|-|TRBJ1-1|-
TGTGCCAGCAGTCGGGGGGGCGTGGCTGAAGCTTTCTTT
CASSRGGVAEAFF
>TRBV7-7|15|-|TRBJ2-7|-
TGTGCCAGCAGCCCGGCGGGCTACAAATCCTACGAGCAGTACTTC
CASSPAGYKSYEQYF
>TRBV19|17|TRBD1|TRBJ2-2|-
TGTGCCAGTAGGAGGACAGGGGGCCCTTTCAACACCGGGGAGCTGTTTTTT
CASRRTGGPFNTGELFF
>TRBV5-1|11|-|TRBJ1-4|once
TGTGCCAGCAGCTTTTGGGGCGAAGTGTTTTTT
CASSFWGEVFF
>TRBV5-4|14|-|TRBJ1-2|-
TGTGCCAGCAGCTTGGACGGGTTTGGCTATGGCTACACCTTC
CASSLDGFGYGYTF
>TRBV10-3|18|-|TRBJ1-3|-
TGTGCCATCAGTATACGCGGGACCCTGACTACCTCTGGAAACACCATATATTTT
CAISIRGTLTTSGNTIYF
>TRBV7-2|13|-|TRBJ1-1|-
TGTGCCAGCAGTCCTAAGGCTGCAGGGTACGGTTTCTTT
CASSPKAAGYGFF
>TRBV2|14|TRBD1|TRBJ1-4|-
TGTGCCAGCAGAGACAGGGGCGGGAAAGAAAAACTGTTTTTT
CASRDRGGKEKLFF
>TRBV5-1|18|TRBD1|TRBJ2-4|-
TGCGCCAGCAGCTTCCGGGACAGAGCCTCTAGCTCCAAAAACATTCAGTACTTC
CASSFRDRASSSKNIQYF
>TRBV19|12|-|TRBJ1-1|-
TGTGCCAGTAGTAGCCTGAGAGCTGAAGCTTTCTTT
CASSSLRAEAFF
>TRBV4-1|15|-|TRBJ1-3|once
TGCGCCAGCAGCCAAGGCCAGGGTGGTGGAAACACCATATATTTT
CASSQGQGGGNTIYF
>TRBV6-6|13|-|TRBJ1-6|-
TGTGCCAGCAGTTTAGGACTGAATTCACCCCTCCACTTT
CASSLGLNSPLHF
>TRBV28|20|TRBD1|TRBJ2-6|-
TGTGCCAGCAGTCCACCGACAGGGGGGCTAGGATCCTCTGGGGCCAACGTCCTGACTTTC
CASSPPTGGLGSSGANVLTF
>TRBV11-2|15|TRBD1|TRBJ2-7|-
TGTGCCAGCAGCTTAGTACAGGGGGCTTGGAGCGAGCAGTACTTC
CASSLVQGAWSEQYF
>TRBV7-2|14|-|TRBJ1-5|-
TGTGCCAGCAGCTTTTCGAGGTCCAATCAGCCCCAGCATTTT
CASSFSRSNQPQHF
>TRBV27|18|TRBD2|TRBJ2-7|-
TGTGCCAGCAGTTTTCGAGGATCCCCGGGACTAGCGTCATACGAGCAGTACTTC
CASSFRGSPGLASYEQYF
>TRBV5-1|13|-|TRBJ1-2|-
TGCGCCAGCAGCCTCCGCGGCGACGCTGGCTACACCTTC
CASSLRGDAGYTF
>TRBV5-6|17|TRBD1|TRBJ2-6|-
TGTGCCAGCAGCATCAGAAGAGGGACAGGGTCAGCCAACGTCCTGACTTTC
CASSIRRGTGSANVLTF